A single sample gave rise to the 3 T cell receptor beta chains below, sequenced in a study of blood T cell repertoires in COVID-19. Sequenced by immunoSEQ multiplex PCR; TCRdb stores in-frame clones only, minus some. The table includes roughly 99,000 clones, 75% to 95% detected once. What was sequenced was peripheral blood. These TCRs come from a woman in her thirties with acute or convalescent COVID-19.

V usage is TRBV28 and J usage is TRBJ1-1; D call uncertain. The germline CDR1 and CDR2 sequences are MDHEN and SYDVKM. The CDR3 loop spans 15 amino acids. V lost 2 bases and J 1 base, leaving 11 bases between the germline ends. The CDR3 here is CASSLAPAGNTEAFF. In DNA form, the CDR3 reads TGTGCCAGCAGTTTAGCCCCTGCCGGGAACACTGAAGCTTTCTTT.

The chain links TRBV19 to TRBJ1-3; unclear D gene. Germline lookup yields CDR1 LNHDA and CDR2 SQIVND (reference sequence). V lost 2 bases, J lost 0 bases, and 11 bases lay in between. This CDR3 has 16 amino acids. The CDR3 DNA reads as TGTGCCAGTAGTATACCGGGAATCATCTCTGGAAACACCATATATTTT. It yields the protein CASSIPGIISGNTIYF.

The V gene is TRBV13, the J gene TRBJ2-2; 15 bases map to TRBD2. The ends lost 4 bases at V and 5 bases at J; junction bases unmatched: 8. Germline values: CDR1 PRHDT, CDR2 FYEKMQ (reference sequence). This CDR3 spans 18 amino acids. The CDR3 loop reads CASSYGLAGGLETGELFF. CDR3 nucleotides: TGTGCCAGCAGCTACGGACTAGCGGGAGGGCTGGAGACCGGGGAGCTGTTTTTT.